The 24 T cell receptor beta chains below come from one sample, sequenced in a study of graft-versus-host responses after intestinal transplantation. Their antigens remain unidentified. The protocol was immunoSEQ multiplex PCR, while the TCRdb copy is restricted to in-frame clones and leaves out a portion. The sample yields some 90,000 clones, about nine tenths seen once. The sequencing used unstimulated CD8+ T cells sorted from spleen or lymph node cells, collected before transplant. Every receptor here comes from a human donor who was the organ donor for an intestinal transplant.

V usage is TRBV6-1 and J usage is TRBJ1-2; possible D gene TRBD1, 6 bases. The length of the CDR3 is 15 residues. Germline V CDR1 and CDR2: MNHNS, SASEGT. Trimming removed 5 bases from V and 5 bases from J, with 18 bases in between. The CDR3: CASSPRDGGGYGYTF. The CDR3 DNA reads TGTGCCAGCAGTCCCCGAGATGGGGGCGGGTATGGCTACACCTTC.

The chain links TRBV5-1 to TRBJ1-1; D remains unclear. V gave up 0 bases and J gave up 7 bases, with 7 bases separating them. Germline loops: CDR1 SGHRS, CDR2 YFSETQ. CDR3 length equals 12 residues. CDR3 sequence: CASSLEGGEAFF. CDR3 DNA sequence: TGCGCCAGCAGCTTGGAAGGAGGTGAAGCTTTCTTT. The full variable domain, in which reference TRBV5-1 and TRBJ1-1 provide the parts outside the CDR3, is KAGVTQTPRYLIKTRGQQVTLSCSPISGHRSVSWYQQTPGQGLQFLFEYFSETQRNKGNFPGRFSGRQFSNSRSEMNVSTLELGDSALYLCASSLEGGEAFFGQGTRLTVV.

This sequence joins TRBV4-1 and TRBJ2-7; the D gene is possibly TRBD2 (6 bases). This CDR3 region has 14 residues. CDR1 and CDR2 from the germline V gene are MGHRA and YSYEKL. V lost 4 bases and J 7 bases, leaving 17 bases between the germline ends. CDR3 bases: TGCGCCAGCAGCCCTGGATTGGGGGGAGTTGAGCAGTACTTC. Amino acid sequence: CASSPGLGGVEQYF.

The chain couples TRBV9 to TRBJ1-4; D is perhaps TRBD1 (6 bases). Germline CDR1 and CDR2: SGDLS and YYNGEE. Trimming cost V 6 bases and J 5 bases, with 17 bases left between them. The CDR3 extends over 15 amino acids. The CDR3 loop is CASTTGTTGNEKLFF. As DNA, the CDR3 is TGTGCCAGCACAACAGGGACAACCGGGAATGAAAAACTGTTTTTT.

The chain joins TRBV2 to TRBJ2-1, with D possibly being TRBD1 (5 bases). CDR1 SNHLY and CDR2 FYNNEI come from the germline V gene. The CDR3 loop spans 20 amino acids. V was trimmed by 0 bases and J by 3 bases, leaving 24 bases between them. For the CDR3, the DNA is TGTGCCAGCAGTGAAGCGCTTCAGGGATTCGCGGACCGGCTCTACAATGAGCAGTTCTTC. Protein sequence: CASSEALQGFADRLYNEQFF.

The chain joins TRBV27 to TRBJ2-3, with 8 bases identical to TRBD1. V lost 4 bases, J lost 1 base, and 4 bases stayed unmatched. CDR3 length equals 15 residues. Germline loops: CDR1 MNHEY, CDR2 SMNVEV (reference sequence). CDR3 sequence (DNA): TGTGCCAGCAGTTACGGACAGGGAGGCACAGATACGCAGTATTTT. Translated: CASSYGQGGTDTQYF.

The rearrangement links TRBV5-1 to TRBJ2-7; 7 bases are a match to TRBD1. Germline loops: CDR1 SGHRS, CDR2 YFSETQ. J was trimmed by 5 bases and V by 1 base; bases with no gene match: 6. This CDR3 has 14 residues. The CDR3 protein is CASSLRQGVHEQYF. For the CDR3, the DNA is TGCGCCAGCAGCTTGCGGCAGGGGGTACACGAGCAGTACTTC.

V is TRBV9 and J is TRBJ2-2, with 10 bases identical to TRBD1. With V trimmed by 3 bases and J by 4 bases, 6 bases remained unmatched. The CDR3 is 16 residues long. Germline CDR1 is SGDLS and CDR2 is YYNGEE. This CDR3 reads CASSGSGTGVTGELFF. As DNA, the CDR3 is TGTGCCAGCAGCGGTTCCGGGACAGGGGTCACCGGGGAGCTGTTTTTT.

The chain employs TRBV9 and TRBJ2-5, with 8 bases lining up with TRBD1. The CDR3 covers 13 residues. CDR1 is SGDLS and CDR2 is YYNGEE in the germline V gene. The ends lost 4 bases at V and 5 bases at J; junction bases unmatched: 4. This chain's CDR3 is CASSPGGWETQYF. The CDR3 nucleotides read TGTGCCAGCAGCCCAGGGGGCTGGGAGACCCAGTACTTC.

The chain couples TRBV19 to TRBJ1-3; D call uncertain. Germline CDR1 LNHDA, CDR2 SQIVND (reference sequence). This CDR3 region has 15 residues. Trimming removed 7 bases at V and 2 bases at J, with 15 bases between. CDR3 coding DNA: TGTGCCAGTATTACCCACCCGGGAGCTGGAAACACCATATATTTT. Translation gives CASITHPGAGNTIYF.

The chain uses TRBV29-1 and TRBJ2-2; possibly TRBD2 for D (6 bases). Trimming shortened V by 5 bases and J by 6 bases, and 7 bases separated the two germline ends. Germline lookup yields CDR1 SQVTM and CDR2 ANQGSEA. The CDR3 is 11 amino acids. CDR3: CSVRGSGELFF. The CDR3 bases are TGCAGCGTTCGGGGGTCCGGGGAGCTGTTTTTT.

The chain links TRBV9 to TRBJ2-3; 11 bases line up with TRBD2. CDR3 length equals 16 residues. The J segment lost 4 bases and the V segment lost 4 bases, leaving 8 bases of the junction unmatched. Per the germline V gene, CDR1 is SGDLS and CDR2 is YYNGEE. CDR3 protein: CASSLRLAGGADTQYF. DNA of the CDR3: TGTGCCAGCAGCCTTCGGCTAGCGGGGGGAGCAGATACGCAGTATTTT.

CDR3 in DNA: TGTGCCAGCAGCTCGGACTTGAATCAGCCCCAGCATTTT. The encoded protein is CASSSDLNQPQHF. The rearrangement uses TRBV7-9 and TRBJ1-5; the D is unclear. V was cut by 4 bases and J by 4 bases, with 8 bases left in between. The CDR3 consists of 13 residues. The germline V gene has CDR1 SEHNR and CDR2 FQNEAQ (reference sequence).

The chain uses TRBV7-3 and TRBJ2-5; TRBD2 might be the D (6 bases). Germline-derived CDR1 and CDR2 are SGHTA and FQGTGA. Trimming cost V 2 bases and J 4 bases, with 8 bases left between them. This CDR3 comprises 13 residues. CDR3 nucleotides: TGTGCCAGCAGCTTAGGGGGGTCAGAGACCCAGTACTTC. It codes for CASSLGGSETQYF.

V usage is TRBV27 and J usage is TRBJ2-1, with unresolved D. Trimming cost V 11 bases and J 5 bases, with 19 bases left between them. The length of the CDR3 is 14 residues. Germline-derived CDR1 and CDR2 are MNHEY and SMNVEV (reference sequence). Here the CDR3 reads CAGDPPQVHNEQFF. In DNA form, the CDR3 reads TGTGCCGGTGACCCTCCTCAGGTCCACAATGAGCAGTTCTTC.

The genes are TRBV4-1 and TRBJ1-1; 7 bases are a match to TRBD1. CDR3 length: 12 amino acids. Trimming at V came to 4 bases and at J to 10 bases, leaving 6 bases not matched to a gene. The germline CDR1 and CDR2 sequences are MGHRA and YSYEKL. CDR3 sequence: CASSPGPGGAFF. DNA of the CDR3: TGCGCCAGCAGCCCCGGACCAGGGGGAGCTTTCTTT.

The chain employs TRBV18 and TRBJ2-7, with 10 bases lining up with TRBD1. Trimming took 3 bases from V and 4 from J; bases not matched to a gene: 3. This CDR3 contains 14 residues. From germline, CDR1 is KGHSH and CDR2 LQKENI. For the CDR3, the DNA is TGTGCCAGCTCACCCGGGACAGGGGAGTACGAGCAGTACTTC. This encodes CASSPGTGEYEQYF.

CDR3: CASRTDTEAFF. CDR3 DNA: TGTGCCAGCAGGACAGACACTGAAGCTTTCTTT. The chain has TRBV6-1 and TRBJ1-1; D perhaps matches TRBD1 (5 bases). V was shortened by 6 bases and J by 3 bases, with 5 bases between the two germline ends. CDR3 size: 11 residues. The germline gives CDR1 MNHNS, CDR2 SASEGT.

V and J are TRBV27 and TRBJ2-1; 11 bases line up with TRBD2. The CDR3 spans 15 residues. Germline-derived CDR1 and CDR2 are MNHEY and SMNVEV (reference sequence). Trimming cost V 7 bases and J 9 bases; bases outside gene matches: 11. CDR3 in amino acids: CASNTLAGVSVEQFF. The CDR3 region has the DNA TGTGCCAGCAATACACTAGCGGGGGTATCTGTTGAGCAGTTCTTC.

This clone came up once. This chain links TRBV6-1 with TRBJ2-7; tentatively, D is TRBD2 (7 bases). This CDR3 is 14 amino acids long. Germline V lookup: CDR1 MNHNS, CDR2 SASEGT. V was shortened by 5 bases and J by 2 bases, with 13 bases between the two germline ends. The CDR3 is CASSLRGPAYEQYF. CDR3 in DNA: TGTGCCAGCAGTCTGCGGGGGCCGGCCTACGAGCAGTACTTC.

This rearrangement joins TRBV28 to TRBJ2-3; TRBD1 matches at 7 bases. Trimming removed 2 bases from V and 1 base from J; junction bases left unmatched: 6. The CDR3 totals 16 residues. From germline, CDR1 is MDHEN and CDR2 SYDVKM. The CDR3 coding sequence is TGTGCCAGCAGTTTAGACAGGGTGGCCGGCACAGATACGCAGTATTTT. It codes for CASSLDRVAGTDTQYF.

The gene calls are TRBV28 and TRBJ2-4; 10 bases fit TRBD1. The CDR3 runs to 19 residues. Germline V gives CDR1 MDHEN, CDR2 SYDVKM. Trimming removed 6 bases from V and 0 bases from J; junction bases left unmatched: 14. CDR3: CASSDDRGPGTLAKNIQYF. CDR3 DNA: TGTGCCAGCAGCGACGACAGGGGGCCGGGGACCTTAGCCAAAAACATTCAGTACTTC.

The chain combines TRBV19 with TRBJ2-1; a weak D match, TRBD2 (6 bases). Germline V lookup: CDR1 LNHDA, CDR2 SQIVND (reference sequence). The CDR3 consists of 15 residues. Trimming shortened V by 7 bases and J by 3 bases, and 16 bases separated the two germline ends. Here the CDR3 DNA reads TGTGCCAGTACCGTCGGGACTCCCGTCTACAATGAGCAGTTCTTC. This translates into CASTVGTPVYNEQFF.

The chain links TRBV28 to TRBJ2-2; D is unclear. The V gene's germline CDR1 is MDHEN and CDR2 SYDVKM. This CDR3 spans 12 amino acids. V was shortened by 6 bases and J by 5 bases, with 7 bases between the two germline ends. CDR3 in DNA: TGTGCCAGCAGCCACGGTACCGGGGAGCTGTTTTTT. Translation: CASSHGTGELFF.